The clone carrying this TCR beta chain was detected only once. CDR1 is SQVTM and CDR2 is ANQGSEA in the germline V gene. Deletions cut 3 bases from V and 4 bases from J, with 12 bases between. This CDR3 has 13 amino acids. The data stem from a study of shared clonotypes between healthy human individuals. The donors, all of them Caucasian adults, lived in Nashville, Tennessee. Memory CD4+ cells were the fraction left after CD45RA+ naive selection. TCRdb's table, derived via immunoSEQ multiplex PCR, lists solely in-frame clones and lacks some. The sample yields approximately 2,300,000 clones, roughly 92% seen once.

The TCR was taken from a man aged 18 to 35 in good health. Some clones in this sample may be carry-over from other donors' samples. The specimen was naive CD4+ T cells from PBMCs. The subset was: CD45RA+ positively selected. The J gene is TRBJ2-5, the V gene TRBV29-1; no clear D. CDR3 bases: TGCAGCGTTGAGAGACAAAGAGTAGAGACCCAGTACTTC. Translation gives CSVERQRVETQYF.